These 4 T cell receptor beta chains were all obtained from the same sample, sequenced in a study of CD8+CD57+ T cells in acquired aplastic anemia. Genomic DNA acted as the template from which TCR beta VDJ combination and CDR3 sequence profiling were carried out. TCRdb independently ran MiXCR on the reads; one entry per CDR3 protein. Found here are about 180,000 distinct CDR3 sequences, approximately 48% of them singletons; the top ten hold under 15%. Whoever was chosen for sequencing had shown CD8+CD57+ cell expansion by flow cytometry. The sequenced sample was sorted CD4+, CD8+, or CD8+CD57+ T cells (not recorded which) from PBMCs. Every receptor here comes from a human donor with aplastic anemia.

This clonotype was recorded at least ten times. The chain uses TRBV4-2 and TRBJ1-5, with 8 bases aligning to TRBD1. The length of the CDR3 is 16 residues. Germline CDR1 LGHNA, CDR2 YNFKEQ. V lost 1 base, J lost 3 bases, and 5 bases stayed unmatched. The chain's CDR3 is CASSQVTGGINQPQHF. In DNA, the CDR3 is TGTGCCAGCAGCCAAGTCACAGGGGGTATCAATCAGCCCCAGCATTTT.

The V and J genes are TRBV9 and TRBJ1-1; D uncertain. In germline, CDR1 is SGDLS, CDR2 YYNGEE. Trimming cost V 0 bases and J 8 bases, with 11 bases left between them. The CDR3 spans 13 residues. CDR3 amino acids: CASSVDEGTEAFF. In DNA form, the CDR3 reads TGTGCCAGCAGCGTAGATGAGGGAACCGAAGCTTTCTTT.

This rearrangement joins TRBV7-6 to TRBJ2-7; possibly TRBD1 for D (6 bases). Germline CDR1 is SGHVS and CDR2 is FNYEAQ. The CDR3 has 13 residues. V was cut by 4 bases and J by 6 bases, with 13 bases left in between. The CDR3 spells CASSSRQDGEQYF. In DNA form, the CDR3 reads TGTGCCAGCAGCTCCAGACAGGATGGCGAGCAGTACTTC.

CDR3 in amino acids: CASSRRGTSYEQYF. CDR3 DNA: TGTGCCAGCAGCCGCAGGGGTACCTCCTACGAGCAGTACTTC. J is TRBJ2-7 and V is TRBV14; D possibly corresponds to TRBD1 (6 bases). V was trimmed by 4 bases and J by 0 bases, leaving 10 bases between them. CDR3 length: 14 residues. Germline V lookup: CDR1 SGHDN, CDR2 FVKESK. Full variable domain (missing parts from reference TRBV14 and TRBJ2-7): EAGVTQFPSHSVIEKGQTVTLRCDPISGHDNLYWYRRVMGKEIKFLLHFVKESKQDESGMPNNRFLAERTGGTYSTLKVQPAELEDSGVYFCASSRRGTSYEQYFGPGTRLTVT.